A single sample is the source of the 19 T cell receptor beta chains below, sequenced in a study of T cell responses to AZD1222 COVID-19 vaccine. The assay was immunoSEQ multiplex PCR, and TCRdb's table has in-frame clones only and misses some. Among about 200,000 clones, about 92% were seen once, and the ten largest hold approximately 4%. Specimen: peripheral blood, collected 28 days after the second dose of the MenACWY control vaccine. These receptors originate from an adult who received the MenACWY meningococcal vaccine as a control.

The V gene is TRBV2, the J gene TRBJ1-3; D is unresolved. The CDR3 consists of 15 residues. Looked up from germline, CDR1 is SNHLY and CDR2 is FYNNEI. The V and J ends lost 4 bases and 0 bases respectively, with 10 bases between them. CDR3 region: CASSADGLSGNTIYF. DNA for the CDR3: TGTGCCAGCAGTGCGGACGGTCTCTCTGGAAACACCATATATTTT.

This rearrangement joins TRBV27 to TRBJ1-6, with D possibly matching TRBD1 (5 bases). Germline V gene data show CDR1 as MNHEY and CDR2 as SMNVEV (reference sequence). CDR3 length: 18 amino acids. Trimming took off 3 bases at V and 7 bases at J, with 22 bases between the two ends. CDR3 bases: TGTGCCAGCAGTTTGAGTTTGCTGGGGCTGAGAGTAAATTCACCCCTCCACTTT. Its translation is CASSLSLLGLRVNSPLHF.

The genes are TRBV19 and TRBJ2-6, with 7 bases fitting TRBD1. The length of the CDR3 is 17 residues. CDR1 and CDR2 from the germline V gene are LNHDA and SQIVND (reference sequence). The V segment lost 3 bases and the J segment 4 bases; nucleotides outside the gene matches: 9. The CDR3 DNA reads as TGTGCCAGTAGTATGGCGAACAGGGGCTCAGGGGCCAACGTCCTGACTTTC. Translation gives CASSMANRGSGANVLTF.

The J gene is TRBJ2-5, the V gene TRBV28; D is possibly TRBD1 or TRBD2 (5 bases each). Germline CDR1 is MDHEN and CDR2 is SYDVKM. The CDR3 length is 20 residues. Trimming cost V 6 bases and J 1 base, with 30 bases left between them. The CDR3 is CASSPPARGRDLRTQETQYF. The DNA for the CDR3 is TGTGCCAGCAGCCCACCCGCCCGGGGAAGGGACCTAAGGACCCAAGAGACCCAGTACTTC.

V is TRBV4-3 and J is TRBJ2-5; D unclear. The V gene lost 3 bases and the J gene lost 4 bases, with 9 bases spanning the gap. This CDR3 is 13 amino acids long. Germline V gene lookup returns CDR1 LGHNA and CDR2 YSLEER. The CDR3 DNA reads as TGCGCCAGCAGCCAGGTCTTGAGAGAGACCCAGTACTTC. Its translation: CASSQVLRETQYF.

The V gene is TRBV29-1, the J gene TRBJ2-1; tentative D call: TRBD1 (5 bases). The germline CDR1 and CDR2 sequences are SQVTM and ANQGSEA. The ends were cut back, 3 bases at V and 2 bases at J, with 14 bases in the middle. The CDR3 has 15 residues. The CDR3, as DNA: TGCAGCGTTGAGGGGCTGGACCGAACCTACAATGAGCAGTTCTTC. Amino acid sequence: CSVEGLDRTYNEQFF.

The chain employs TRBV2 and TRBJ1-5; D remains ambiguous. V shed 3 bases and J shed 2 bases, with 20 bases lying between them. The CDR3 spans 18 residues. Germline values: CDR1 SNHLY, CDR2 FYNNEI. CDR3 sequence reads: CASSDPNGRDAGNQPQHF. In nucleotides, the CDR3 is TGTGCCAGCAGTGACCCGAACGGACGGGATGCGGGCAATCAGCCCCAGCATTTT.

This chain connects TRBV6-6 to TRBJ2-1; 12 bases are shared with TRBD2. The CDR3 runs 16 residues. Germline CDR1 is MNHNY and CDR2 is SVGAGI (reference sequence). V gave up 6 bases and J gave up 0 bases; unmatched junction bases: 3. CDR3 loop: CASSPSGRASYNEQFF. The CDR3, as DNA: TGTGCCAGCAGCCCTAGCGGGAGGGCCTCCTACAATGAGCAGTTCTTC.

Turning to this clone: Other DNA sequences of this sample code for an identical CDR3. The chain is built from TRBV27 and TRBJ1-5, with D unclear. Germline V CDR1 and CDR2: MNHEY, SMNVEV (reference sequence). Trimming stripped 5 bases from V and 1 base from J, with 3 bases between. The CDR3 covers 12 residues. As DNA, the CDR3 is TGTGCCAGCAGTCCCAGCAATCAGCCCCAGCATTTT. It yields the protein CASSPSNQPQHF.

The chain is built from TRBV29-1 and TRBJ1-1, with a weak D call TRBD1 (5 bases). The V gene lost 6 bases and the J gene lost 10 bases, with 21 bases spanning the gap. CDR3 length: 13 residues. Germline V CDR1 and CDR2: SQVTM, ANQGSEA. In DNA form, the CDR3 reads TGCAGCGTGGTGCTATCCCTCGCAGGGAGAGCTTTCTTT. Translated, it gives CSVVLSLAGRAFF. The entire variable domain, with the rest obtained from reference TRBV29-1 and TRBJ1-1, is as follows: SAVISQKPSRDICQRGTSLTIQCQVDSQVTMMFWYRQQPGQSLTLIATANQGSEATYESGFVIDKFPISRPNLTFSTLTVSNMSPEDSSIYLCSVVLSLAGRAFFGQGTRLTVV.

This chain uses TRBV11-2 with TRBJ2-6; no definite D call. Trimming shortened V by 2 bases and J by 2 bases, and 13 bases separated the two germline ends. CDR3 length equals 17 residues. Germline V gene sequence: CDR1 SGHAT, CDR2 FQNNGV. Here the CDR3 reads CASSLRAGPPGANVLTF. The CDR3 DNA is TGTGCCAGCAGCTTACGGGCAGGTCCTCCTGGGGCCAACGTCCTGACTTTC. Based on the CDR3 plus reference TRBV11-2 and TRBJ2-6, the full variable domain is EAGVAQSPRYKIIEKRQSVAFWCNPISGHATLYWYQQILGQGPKLLIQFQNNGVVDDSQLPKDRFSAERLKGVDSTLKIQPAKLEDSAVYLCASSLRAGPPGANVLTFGAGSRLTVL.

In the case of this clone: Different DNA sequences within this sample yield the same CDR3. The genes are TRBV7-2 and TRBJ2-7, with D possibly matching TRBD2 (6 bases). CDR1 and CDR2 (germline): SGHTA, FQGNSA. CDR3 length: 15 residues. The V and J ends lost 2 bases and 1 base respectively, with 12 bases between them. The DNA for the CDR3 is TGTGCCAGCAGCTTACGAACGGGACTTTCCTACGAGCAGTACTTC. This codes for CASSLRTGLSYEQYF. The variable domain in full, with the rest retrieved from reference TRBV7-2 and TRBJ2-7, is GAGVSQSPSNKVTEKGKDVELRCDPISGHTALYWYRQSLGQGLEFLIYFQGNSAPDKSGLPSDRFSAERTGGSVSTLTIQRTQQEDSAVYLCASSLRTGLSYEQYFGPGTRLTVT.

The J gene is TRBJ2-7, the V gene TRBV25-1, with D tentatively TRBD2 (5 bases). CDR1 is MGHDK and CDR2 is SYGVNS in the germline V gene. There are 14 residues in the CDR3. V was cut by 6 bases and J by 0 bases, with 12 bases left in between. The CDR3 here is CASSRTLSSYEQYF. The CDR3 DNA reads TGTGCCAGCAGCCGGACTCTTAGCTCCTACGAGCAGTACTTC.

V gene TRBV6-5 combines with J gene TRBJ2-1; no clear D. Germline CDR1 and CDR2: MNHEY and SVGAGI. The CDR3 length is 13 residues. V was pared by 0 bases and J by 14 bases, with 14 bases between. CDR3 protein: CASSYSPATHEFF. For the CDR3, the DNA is TGTGCCAGCAGTTACTCTCCAGCTACCCATGAGTTCTTC.

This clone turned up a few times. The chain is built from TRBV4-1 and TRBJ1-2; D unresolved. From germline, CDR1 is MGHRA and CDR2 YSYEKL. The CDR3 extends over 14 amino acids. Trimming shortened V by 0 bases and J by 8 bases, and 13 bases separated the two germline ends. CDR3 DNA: TGCGCCAGCAGCCAAGATCTGAAGGGCTACGGCTACACCTTC. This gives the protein CASSQDLKGYGYTF.

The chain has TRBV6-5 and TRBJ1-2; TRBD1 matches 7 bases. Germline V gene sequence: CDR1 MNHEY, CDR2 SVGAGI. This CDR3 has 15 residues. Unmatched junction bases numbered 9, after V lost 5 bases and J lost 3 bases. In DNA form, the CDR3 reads TGTGCCAGCAGTCCCCGGGACAGAACCTACTATGGCTACACCTTC. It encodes CASSPRDRTYYGYTF.

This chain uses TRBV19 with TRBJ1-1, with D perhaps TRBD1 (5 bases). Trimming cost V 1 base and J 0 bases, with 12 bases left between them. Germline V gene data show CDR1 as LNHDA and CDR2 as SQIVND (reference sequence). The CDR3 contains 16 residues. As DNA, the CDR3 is TGTGCCAGTAGTATAGGGGTGAGGGGACTGAACACTGAAGCTTTCTTT. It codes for CASSIGVRGLNTEAFF.

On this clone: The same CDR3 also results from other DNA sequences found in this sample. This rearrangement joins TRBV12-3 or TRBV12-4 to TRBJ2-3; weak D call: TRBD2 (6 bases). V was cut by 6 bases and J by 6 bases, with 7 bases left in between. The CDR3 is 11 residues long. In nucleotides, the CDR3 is TGTGCCAGCAGCCTAGCGGATACGCAGTATTTT. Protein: CASSLADTQYF.

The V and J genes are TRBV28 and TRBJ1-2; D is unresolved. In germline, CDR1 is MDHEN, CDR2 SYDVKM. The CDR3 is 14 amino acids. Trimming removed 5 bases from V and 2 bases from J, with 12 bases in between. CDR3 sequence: CASSLDPSNYGYTF. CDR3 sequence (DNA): TGTGCCAGCAGTCTGGATCCAAGCAACTATGGCTACACCTTC.